This T cell receptor (beta chain) originates from a study of response to subunit inactivated influenza vaccine. MiXCR was run by TCRdb on the RT-PCR reads, yielding one entry per CDR3 protein. The table includes hundreds of thousands of distinct CDR3 sequences, approximately 10% detected once. CDR1 is SEHNR and CDR2 is FQNEAQ in the germline V gene (reference sequence). This CDR3 contains 14 residues. Trimming pared 2 bases from V and 3 bases from J, leaving 9 bases between. This clonotype was counted at least ten times. This same sample was also part of a study on T cells expressing NK-cell markers. That report notes: Scientists made TCR beta cDNA using 5'RACE template switching with UMIs.

V is TRBV7-9 and J is TRBJ2-3; D call uncertain. The receptor's source is a man aged 45-65 years who received an inactivated influenza vaccine. Material: PBMCs from blood, obtained on the day of vaccination. This CDR3 is CASSLTVMTDTQYF. As DNA, the CDR3 is TGTGCCAGCAGCTTAACCGTGATGACAGATACGCAGTATTTT.